Presented here are 16 T cell receptor beta chains from one specimen sequenced in a study of tumor and adjacent non-tumor tissue in lung cancer. TCRbeta libraries were built with three rounds of nested PCR, modified from ARM-PCR. MiXCR, applied by TCRdb to the multiplex PCR reads, yields one record per CDR3 protein. The sample lists some 100,000 distinct CDR3 sequences, 60% to 65% occurring once. This sample's RNA came from whole unsorted tissue. Distant lung tissue was collected more than 3 cm away from the tumor edge. Sequencing was carried out using distant non-tumor lung tissue. The receptors were gathered from a man in his fifties or sixties with non-small cell lung cancer.

In this sample, this clonotype turned up once. Compared with germline, one end of the junction differs, possibly owing to a read error. This chain joins TRBV6-2 or TRBV6-3 and TRBJ2-5; 10 bases fit TRBD2. The CDR3 runs 17 residues. In germline, CDR1 is MNHEY, CDR2 SVGEGT. Written as DNA, the CDR3 is TGTGTCAGCAGTTACCGGACTAGCGGATCACCACAAGAGTTCCAGTACTTC. Its protein is CVSSYRTSGSPQEFQYF.

To note about this clonotype: No conserved phenylalanine or tryptophan is present at the end of the CDR3, so a read error is the likely explanation. The chain carries TRBV29-1 and TRBJ2-1; 13 bases are shared with TRBD2. The CDR3 has 13 amino acids. After removal of 6 bases from V and 8 bases from J, the junction contained 4 bases not matched to a gene. Per the germline V gene, CDR1 is SQVTM and CDR2 is ANQGSEA. The CDR3, as DNA: TGCAGCGTGGTGGGGACTAGCGGGGATGAGCAGTTCTTA. Encoded protein: CSVVGTSGDEQFL.

This clonotype was recorded once. At one boundary the junction diverges from the germline segment, which might be a read error. This chain uses TRBV20-1 with TRBJ1-2, with D uncertain. Germline CDR1 and CDR2: DFQATT and SNEGSKA (reference sequence). The CDR3 spans 13 residues. For the CDR3, the DNA is TGCAGTGCTAGTCAGCCAGCTAACTATCGCTACATCTTC. Its protein is CSASQPANYRYIF.

The chain combines TRBV11-2 with TRBJ2-3; D not certain. Germline loops: CDR1 SGHAT, CDR2 FQNNGV. The CDR3 extends over 14 amino acids. V lost 7 bases to trimming and J lost 6 bases, with 17 bases between them. The CDR3 is CASNFDGSDDTQYF. The CDR3 DNA sequence: TGTGCCAGCAACTTCGATGGATCGGATGATACGCAGTATTTT.

In regard to this clonotype: The junction departs from the called germline gene at one end, perhaps through a read error. J is TRBJ1-5 and V is TRBV20-1; 8 bases agree with TRBD1. Germline assignment: CDR1 DFQATT and CDR2 SNEGSKA (reference sequence). The CDR3 is 16 residues long. CDR3 loop: CNARALGQASNQPQHF. In nucleotides, the CDR3 is TGCAATGCTAGAGCTTTGGGACAGGCGAGCAATCAGCCCCAGCATTTT.

Only a few counts were recorded for this clonotype. Possible read error: a much larger clone is one base away. The chain recombines TRBV5-4 with TRBJ2-1, with no clear D. The CDR3 length is 13 residues. V was cut by 0 bases and J by 11 bases, with 12 bases left in between. Germline V gene sequence: CDR1 SGHNT, CDR2 YYREEE (reference sequence). The chain's CDR3 is CASSLGPSNKQFF. The CDR3 coding sequence is TGTGCCAGCAGCTTGGGGCCTAGTAACAAGCAGTTCTTC.

Ten or more counts support this clonotype. The chain links TRBV29-1 to TRBJ1-4; unclear D gene. Trimming cost V 4 bases and J 13 bases, with 13 bases left between them. CDR3 size: 11 residues. Germline CDR1 and CDR2: SQVTM and ANQGSEA. DNA for the CDR3: TGCAGCGTTGTAAGGCACGAACTACTGTTTTTT. Residues: CSVVRHELLFF.

By sample fraction, this clonotype is medium-sized (0.01 to 0.1%). The chain has TRBV11-2 and TRBJ2-4, with 9 bases matching TRBD1. J gave up 2 bases and V 6 bases, and 5 bases lay outside the gene matches. CDR1 is SGHAT, CDR2 FQNNGV, per germline. CDR3 length: 15 residues. The CDR3, as DNA: TGTGCCAGCAGGGCGACAGGGGGGACCAAAAACATTCAGTACTTC. This encodes CASRATGGTKNIQYF.

This clonotype showed up just a few times. The CDR3 bases are TGTGCCAGCTCACCTCTCCCAGCGGGAGGGTTAGCAGATACGCAGTATTTT. Its protein is CASSPLPAGGLADTQYF. The chain uses TRBV18 and TRBJ2-3; 10 nucleotides align to TRBD2. Trimming at V came to 3 bases and at J to 4 bases, leaving 10 bases not matched to a gene. Germline CDR1 KGHSH, CDR2 LQKENI. This CDR3 contains 17 residues.

This clonotype was seen more than once but under ten times. A much larger clonotype is one base distant, so this may be a read error. V and J are TRBV5-1 and TRBJ2-2; D is uncertain. This CDR3 is 16 amino acids long. Germline CDR1 is SGHRS and CDR2 is YFSETQ. V was shortened by 3 bases and J by 0 bases, with 12 bases between the two germline ends. The CDR3 region has the DNA TGCGCCAGCAGCTCGAGCAGGAGAACGAACACCGGGGAGCTGTTTTTT. Translated, it gives CASSSSRRTNTGELFF.

For this clonotype: One junction end disagrees with the germline gene, perhaps due to a read error. The chain joins TRBV11-1 to TRBJ1-1; D unresolved. The CDR3 runs 14 residues. Germline V gene sequence: CDR1 SGHAT, CDR2 FQDESV (reference sequence). CDR3 sequence reads: CASSLLAGEAEAFF. The CDR3 DNA follows: TGCGCCAGCAGCTTATTGGCGGGCGAGGCTGAAGCTTTCTTT.

Concerning this clonotype itself: At one of its ends the junction is not consistent with the germline gene, which may arise from a read error. The chain carries TRBV5-5 and TRBJ1-1, with D uncertain. This CDR3 comprises 15 residues. Germline values: CDR1 SGHKS, CDR2 YYEKEE (reference sequence). The CDR3 DNA sequence: TGTGTCAGCAGCTTAGGTCTCCCTAGGAACACTGAAGCTTTCTTC. Its protein is CVSSLGLPRNTEAFF.

With respect to this clonotype: This could be a read error, since a much larger clone is one nucleotide away. The V gene is TRBV30, the J gene TRBJ2-5; D might be TRBD2 (6 bases). V lost 1 base to trimming and J lost 5 bases, with 14 bases between them. The CDR3 is made up of 14 amino acids. Germline CDR1 reads GTSNPN; CDR2 reads SVGIG (reference sequence). CDR3 nucleotide sequence: TGTGCCTGGAGTGCCCGGGGAGGCTGGGAGACCCAGTACTTC. This encodes CAWSARGGWETQYF.

This chain connects TRBV6-5 to TRBJ2-1; 8 nucleotides align to TRBD2. V lost 9 bases and J lost 5; bases outside the gene matches: 12. CDR3 length: 15 residues. Germline CDR1 reads MNHEY; CDR2 reads SVGAGI. The CDR3 loop is CARSPGLVGNNEQFF. CDR3 nucleotides: TGTGCCAGGAGTCCGGGACTAGTGGGTAACAATGAGCAGTTCTTC.

This chain links TRBV5-1 with TRBJ1-4, with no clear D. The germline V gene has CDR1 SGHRS and CDR2 YFSETQ. V lost 2 bases and J 3 bases, leaving 14 bases between the germline ends. The CDR3 has 16 amino acids. CDR3 coding DNA: TGCGCCAGCAGCTTAATGGATGGTAGGGCTAATGAAAAACTGTTTTTT. Amino acid sequence: CASSLMDGRANEKLFF.

Regarding this clonotype: A much larger clonotype is one base distant, so this may be a read error. The chain carries TRBV20-1 and TRBJ1-4; D is ambiguous. Germline-derived CDR1 and CDR2 are DFQATT and SNEGSKA (reference sequence). The CDR3 contains 12 residues. Trimming removed 0 bases at V and 6 bases at J, with 5 bases between. CDR3 loop: CSARDGHEKLFF. DNA for the CDR3: TGCAGTGCTAGAGATGGGCATGAAAAACTGTTTTTT.